The rows below give T cell receptor beta chains drawn from one sample of a study of cytomegalovirus exposure and HLA in healthy donors. Some clones are missing from TCRdb's copy, which holds only in-frame ones; the method was immunoSEQ multiplex PCR. Among roughly 99,000 clones listed, 77% were seen once. The source material was PBMCs. All receptors derive from a male donor in good health and CMV-seronegative. CDR3s include the opening cysteine and the closing phenylalanine or tryptophan.

V gene,CDR3 length,J gene,CDR3 protein
TRBV11-3,16,TRBJ2-2,CASSLVSGTNTGELFF
TRBV19,15,TRBJ2-1,CASSITRSSYNEQFF
TRBV10-1,16,TRBJ2-3,CASSEGTSGSADTQYF
TRBV9,14,TRBJ1-2,CASSVARGYYGYTF
TRBV29-1,14,TRBJ2-1,CSVVRGARGNEQFF
TRBV28,15,TRBJ1-1,CASSSVRDVNTEAFF
TRBV6-1,16,TRBJ2-1,CASSETSGSLVGEQFF
TRBV2,13,TRBJ2-3,CAIQGTSTDTQYF
TRBV6-1,11,TRBJ1-2,CATDPGVGYTF
TRBV29-1,15,TRBJ2-5,CSVEGTSGFQETQYF
TRBV6-5,15,TRBJ1-4,CASSYSAGVGEKLFF
TRBV9,14,TRBJ2-3,CASNGGDYTDTQYF
TRBV7-9,16,TRBJ1-5,CASNPGGSGTDQPQHF
TRBV20-1,11,TRBJ2-7,CSARGPYEQYF
TRBV18,14,TRBJ2-7,CASATGTGGYEQYF
TRBV2,13,TRBJ1-5,CASWEGSNQPQHF
TRBV10-1,14,TRBJ2-7,CASSDGTSAYEQYF
TRBV11-2,16,TRBJ2-3,CASREAGGSNTDTQYF
TRBV30,16,TRBJ2-5,CAWSVRSTGVRETQYF
TRBV6-6,15,TRBJ1-3,CASRPDRGVGNTIYF
TRBV2,17,TRBJ2-1,CASSNEVGGSSYNEQFF
TRBV19,16,TRBJ2-3,CASSIATSGKEDTQYF
TRBV9,16,TRBJ2-3,CASSVDPGQGRDTQYF
TRBV18,13,TRBJ1-2,CASSPAGNYGYTF
TRBV7-9,19,TRBJ2-6,CASSQGGQPTMWGANVLTF
TRBV6-5,14,TRBJ2-7,CASSPGRETNEQYF
TRBV7-2,16,TRBJ2-2,CASSLRLAIGPGELFF
TRBV19,18,TRBJ2-1,CASSPRGLAGGLTDEQFF
TRBV5-1,14,TRBJ2-7,CASTRGEGPYEQYF
TRBV9,17,TRBJ2-6,CASSGDRVLSGANVLTF
TRBV6-6,15,TRBJ2-7,CASRSPLGRDYEQYF
TRBV27,15,TRBJ2-3,CASSLGRIGTDTQYF
TRBV29-1,14,TRBJ2-5,CSVFGGSPPETQYF
TRBV6-5,16,TRBJ2-3,CASSYSTGGEGNTQYF
TRBV5-4,16,TRBJ2-5,CASSKPGQGTQETQYF
TRBV9,17,TRBJ2-2,CASSVGGRLSNTGELFF
TRBV2,12,TRBJ2-1,CASGALYNEQFF
TRBV5-8,15,TRBJ2-7,CASSLRLRGSSEQYF
TRBV4-2,14,TRBJ1-4,CASSVQAGGEKLFF
TRBV7-9,14,TRBJ2-1,CASSTTFSYNEQFF
TRBV11-2,15,TRBJ1-4,CASSLGDRVVEKLFF
TRBV7-8,14,TRBJ2-3,CASSLWEFTDTQYF
TRBV15,16,TRBJ2-5,CATSRGSALGHSGQYF
TRBV7-9,14,TRBJ2-7,CASSLGSGNYEQYF
TRBV30,15,TRBJ1-4,CAWSDTGSTNEKLFF
TRBV5-4,15,TRBJ1-1,CASSPRGSLNTEAFF
TRBV10-1,17,.,CASSESGGTASSYEQYF
TRBV6-1,12,TRBJ1-1,CASSEALTEAFF
TRBV5-4,15,TRBJ1-2,CASSLISGGGIGYTF
TRBV5-4,13,TRBJ2-2,CASSLVAGGELFF
TRBV5-1,14,TRBJ1-4,CASSRGQPNEKLFF
TRBV5-5,15,TRBJ1-5,CASSLDWPTGQPQHF
TRBV18,16,TRBJ1-1,CASSPNPRGRGTEAFF